The 8 T cell receptor beta chains below were found in one sample sequenced in a study of blood T cell repertoires in COVID-19. TCRdb keeps only in-frame clones here, not all; method: immunoSEQ multiplex PCR. The sample consists of 160,000 or so clones, more than 80% of them appearing once. Sequenced material: peripheral blood. The receptors originated from a woman in her thirties or forties with acute or convalescent COVID-19.

V usage is TRBV12-3 or TRBV12-4 and J usage is TRBJ2-1; 7 bases fit TRBD2. The trim removed 5 bases at V and 11 bases at J, leaving 6 bases unmatched. This CDR3 spans 12 amino acids. CDR3 loop: CASSLTSAQQFF. CDR3 nucleotides: TGTGCCAGCAGTCTCACTAGCGCCCAGCAGTTCTTC.

This sequence joins TRBV6-6 and TRBJ2-2; D gene unclear. V was trimmed by 10 bases and J by 2 bases, leaving 20 bases between them. Per the germline V gene, CDR1 is MNHNY and CDR2 is SVGAGI (reference sequence). The CDR3 loop spans 16 amino acids. CDR3 in amino acids: CATISRNGLNTGELFF. The CDR3 region has the DNA TGTGCCACCATATCCCGAAATGGGCTTAACACCGGGGAGCTGTTTTTT.

This clone has more than one count but fewer than ten. This rearrangement joins TRBV11-2 to TRBJ2-5; D not certain. This CDR3 contains 16 residues. Trimming took 0 bases from V and 9 from J, leaving 20 bases between them. Germline CDR1 is SGHAT and CDR2 is FQNNGV. The CDR3 bases are TGTGCCAGCAGCTTAGACATTAGCACTTCCTATCAGTCCCAGTACTTC. Protein sequence: CASSLDISTSYQSQYF.

The chain couples TRBV5-4 to TRBJ2-7, with D maybe TRBD1 (5 bases). This CDR3 comprises 14 residues. Germline CDR1 SGHNT, CDR2 YYREEE (reference sequence). V lost 1 base, J lost 4 bases, and 12 bases lay in between. The CDR3 nucleotides are TGTGCCAGCAGCTTGTCCCAGGGAAATTACGAGCAGTACTTC. This codes for CASSLSQGNYEQYF.

The genes are TRBV7-6 and TRBJ2-3; 10 bases fit TRBD1. Losses at the gene ends were 1 base for V and 1 base for J; bases not matched to a gene: 2. Germline loops: CDR1 SGHVS, CDR2 FNYEAQ. The CDR3 contains 16 residues. The CDR3 sequence is CASSLGGTGGTDTQYF. Here the CDR3 DNA reads TGTGCCAGCAGCTTAGGGGGGACAGGGGGCACAGATACGCAGTATTTT.

The V and J genes are TRBV10-3 and TRBJ2-7, with D perhaps matching TRBD1 (6 bases). CDR1 is ENHRY and CDR2 is SYGVKD in the germline V gene. This CDR3 has 15 amino acids. Deletions cut 2 bases from V and 5 bases from J, with 16 bases between. As DNA, the CDR3 is TGTGCCATCAGTGAGACAGGGATTAACGGCAACGAGCAGTACTTC. Translating it yields CAISETGINGNEQYF.

The chain links TRBV28 to TRBJ1-2; the D is unclear. From germline, CDR1 is MDHEN and CDR2 SYDVKM. The CDR3 runs to 14 residues. Between the trimmed V and J ends, which lost 7 bases and 4 bases, there was a span of 16 bases. In DNA, the CDR3 is TGTGCCAGCACCCCGGGAGCGGGGAGCTATGGCTACACCTTC. As protein: CASTPGAGSYGYTF.

This clone was seen more than once but under ten times. The chain carries TRBV2 and TRBJ2-1; 7 nucleotides line up with TRBD1. The length of the CDR3 is 15 residues. The ends lost 4 bases at V and 4 bases at J; junction bases unmatched: 7. Germline V gene lookup returns CDR1 SNHLY and CDR2 FYNNEI. Written as DNA, the CDR3 is TGTGCCAGCAGTGTAGACAGGGTAATGTACAATGAGCAGTTCTTC. This translates into CASSVDRVMYNEQFF.